What follows are 17 T cell receptor beta chains derived from one specimen sequenced in a study of blood T cell repertoires in COVID-19. Only in-frame clones appear in the TCRdb table, and some are missing; sequencing was by immunoSEQ multiplex PCR. The sample holds approximately 670,000 clones, about nine tenths seen once. Sequenced: peripheral blood. The receptors come from a woman aged 18 to 35 with acute or convalescent COVID-19.

The chain combines TRBV11-2 with TRBJ2-1; TRBD2 matches 9 bases. This CDR3 has 14 amino acids. V trimming: 6 bases; J trimming: 8 bases; junction bases outside the gene matches: 8. Germline V gives CDR1 SGHAT, CDR2 FQNNGV. CDR3 DNA: TGTGCCAGCAGAGGAGCTAGCGGGGTGGATGAGCAGTTCTTC. The encoded protein is CASRGASGVDEQFF. Full variable domain (remainder filled in from reference TRBV11-2 and TRBJ2-1): EAGVAQSPRYKIIEKRQSVAFWCNPISGHATLYWYQQILGQGPKLLIQFQNNGVVDDSQLPKDRFSAERLKGVDSTLKIQPAKLEDSAVYLCASRGASGVDEQFFGPGTRLTVL.

This rearrangement joins TRBV2 to TRBJ1-3; no clear D. The V and J ends lost 1 base and 0 bases respectively, with 13 bases between them. The CDR3 extends over 17 amino acids. Per germline, CDR1 SNHLY and CDR2 FYNNEI. The CDR3 sequence is CASSEELTTISGNTIYF. In DNA form, the CDR3 reads TGTGCCAGCAGTGAAGAATTGACTACCATCTCTGGAAACACCATATATTTT.

This chain uses TRBV5-1 with TRBJ1-5; 8 bases match TRBD1. V dropped 4 bases and J dropped 7; count of bases not matched to a gene: 7. The CDR3 is 14 amino acids. Germline values: CDR1 SGHRS, CDR2 YFSETQ. In DNA, the CDR3 is TGCGCCAGCAGCCAGGACAGGGCGGGACAGCCCCAGCATTTT. It encodes CASSQDRAGQPQHF.

The chain couples TRBV4-1 to TRBJ1-5, with TRBD1 matching over 10 bases. Germline V gene data show CDR1 as MGHRA and CDR2 as YSYEKL. The CDR3 is made up of 14 amino acids. The J segment lost 5 bases and the V segment lost 3 bases, leaving 1 base of the junction unmatched. The CDR3 reads CASSQGQGYQPQHF. In DNA, the CDR3 is TGCGCCAGCAGCCAGGGACAGGGGTATCAGCCCCAGCATTTT.

The chain recombines TRBV4-1 with TRBJ1-5, with 9 positions matching TRBD1. This CDR3 has 16 residues. The V gene's germline CDR1 is MGHRA and CDR2 YSYEKL. The ends lost 3 bases at V and 5 bases at J; junction bases unmatched: 8. CDR3 in amino acids: CASSQLGTGNDQPQHF. CDR3 coding DNA: TGCGCCAGCAGCCAGCTTGGGACAGGGAACGATCAGCCCCAGCATTTT.

This clone was counted a single time. This chain links TRBV5-1 with TRBJ2-7; D might be TRBD1 (7 bases). Trimming took off 1 base at V and 4 bases at J, with 15 bases between the two ends. CDR1 SGHRS and CDR2 YFSETQ come from the germline V gene. This CDR3 has 15 residues. CDR3 residues: CASSLLEAGGYEQYF. In nucleotides, the CDR3 is TGCGCCAGCAGCTTGTTGGAGGCAGGGGGGTACGAGCAGTACTTC.

The V and J genes are TRBV4-1 and TRBJ1-2, with 12 bases lining up with TRBD1. Germline V gene sequence: CDR1 MGHRA, CDR2 YSYEKL. Trimming cost V 0 bases and J 7 bases; bases outside gene matches: 3. The CDR3 loop spans 15 amino acids. The CDR3 protein is CASSQEGDRGLGYTF. The CDR3 nucleotides are TGCGCCAGCAGCCAAGAAGGGGACAGGGGGCTTGGCTACACCTTC.

The chain links TRBV5-1 to TRBJ1-1, with TRBD1 matching over 11 bases. There are 16 residues in the CDR3. Losses at the gene ends were 5 bases for V and 4 bases for J; bases not matched to a gene: 10. CDR1 and CDR2 from the germline V gene are SGHRS and YFSETQ. The CDR3 region is CASRPGQGARSTEAFF. For the CDR3, the DNA is TGCGCCAGCAGACCCGGACAGGGGGCGAGGAGCACTGAAGCTTTCTTT. Supplemented by reference TRBV5-1 and TRBJ1-1, the full variable domain reads KAGVTQTPRYLIKTRGQQVTLSCSPISGHRSVSWYQQTPGQGLQFLFEYFSETQRNKGNFPGRFSGRQFSNSRSEMNVSTLELGDSALYLCASRPGQGARSTEAFFGQGTRLTVV.

The chain links TRBV29-1 to TRBJ2-7, with 11 bases aligning to TRBD1. V was pared by 6 bases and J by 2 bases, with 3 bases of the junction left unmatched. Germline-derived CDR1 and CDR2 are SQVTM and ANQGSEA. This CDR3 has 13 residues. The CDR3 reads CSVPGQGAYEQYF. The DNA for the CDR3 is TGCAGCGTACCGGGACAGGGGGCCTACGAGCAGTACTTC.

In its sample, this clone was seen once. V gene TRBV29-1 combines with J gene TRBJ2-3; D might be TRBD2 (5 bases). The CDR3 is made up of 11 amino acids. V lost 6 bases to trimming and J lost 7 bases, with 11 bases between them. Germline V CDR1 and CDR2: SQVTM, ANQGSEA. The CDR3 nucleotides are TGCAGCGTCGCCCCTAGCTATACGCAGTATTTT. Protein sequence: CSVAPSYTQYF.

The chain uses TRBV5-4 and TRBJ1-2, with TRBD1 identical over 9 bases. V dropped 2 bases and J dropped 8; count of bases not matched to a gene: 4. Germline loops: CDR1 SGHNT, CDR2 YYREEE (reference sequence). There are 13 residues in the CDR3. CDR3: CASSFGTGKGYTF. The DNA for the CDR3 is TGTGCCAGCAGCTTCGGGACAGGGAAGGGCTACACCTTC.

The chain employs TRBV2 and TRBJ1-4; 9 bases line up with TRBD1. CDR3 length equals 17 residues. The junction had 13 bases not matched to a gene; V was cut back by 4 bases and J by 7 bases. The V gene's germline CDR1 is SNHLY and CDR2 FYNNEI. The chain's CDR3 is CASSAITGGQGSEKLFF. The CDR3 DNA reads TGTGCCAGCAGTGCCATTACCGGCGGACAGGGGTCTGAAAAACTGTTTTTT.

The chain links TRBV15 to TRBJ1-2, with TRBD1 as a possible D gene (5 bases). CDR1 and CDR2 (germline): LNHNV, YYDKDF (reference sequence). This CDR3 region has 12 residues. Trimming removed 1 base at V and 6 bases at J, with 6 bases between. CDR3 in DNA: TGTGCCACCAGCAGAGTAGGGGATGGCTACACCTTC. Amino acids: CATSRVGDGYTF.

This rearrangement joins TRBV9 to TRBJ2-2; 9 nucleotides agree with TRBD2. Germline CDR1 SGDLS, CDR2 YYNGEE. Unmatched junction bases numbered 2, after V lost 4 bases and J lost 1 base. The CDR3 contains 15 residues. The DNA for the CDR3 is TGTGCCAGCAGCCCTAGCGGGGTGAACACCGGGGAGCTGTTTTTT. As protein: CASSPSGVNTGELFF.

This chain connects TRBV24-1 to TRBJ2-2, with a possible D match to TRBD1 (6 bases). This CDR3 comprises 14 residues. V was pared by 4 bases and J by 3 bases, with 8 bases between. Germline CDR1 and CDR2: KGHDR and SFDVKD. CDR3 protein: CATSDNRDTGELFF. Here the CDR3 DNA reads TGTGCCACCAGTGACAACAGGGACACCGGGGAGCTGTTTTTT.

This chain connects TRBV19 to TRBJ1-2; D not certain. Germline values: CDR1 LNHDA, CDR2 SQIVND (reference sequence). This CDR3 spans 12 amino acids. The V end was cut by 10 bases, the J end by 0 bases, with 9 bases between. Here the CDR3 reads CAKSGTNYGYTF. CDR3 sequence (DNA): TGTGCCAAATCCGGGACTAACTATGGCTACACCTTC.

The chain's CDR3 is CALAGVNTIYF. The CDR3 coding sequence is TGTGCCTTAGCGGGAGTCAACACCATATATTTT. The V and J genes are TRBV2 and TRBJ1-3; no clear D. Germline values: CDR1 SNHLY, CDR2 FYNNEI. With 11 bases removed from V and 7 bases from J, the gap between germline ends came to 12 bases. This CDR3 region has 11 residues. Full variable domain (remainder filled in from reference TRBV2 and TRBJ1-3): EPEVTQTPSHQVTQMGQEVILRCVPISNHLYFYWYRQILGQKVEFLVSFYNNEISEKSEIFDDQFSVERPDGSNFTLKIRSTKLEDSAMYFCALAGVNTIYFGEGSWLTVV.